This T cell receptor beta chain was profiled in a study of regulatory dendritic cells for organ transplantation. About this clone itself: Its matching antigen is unknown.

General study findings and limits: Memory CD8+ T cells were the most oligoclonal; naive cells were highly diverse.

FACS sorted CD4+ or CD8+ T cells into CD45RA+ naive and CD45RO+ memory. TCRdb's table, derived via immunoSEQ multiplex PCR, lists solely in-frame clones and lacks some. Of 29,000 or so clones in the sample, almost 80% are singletons; the top ten hold less than 2.5%. Germline V lookup: CDR1 LGHNA, CDR2 YNFKEQ. V lost 2 bases to trimming and J lost 0 bases, with 7 bases between them. This CDR3 has 15 amino acids. This receptor was identified in a human donor in good health. Input material: memory CD4+ T cells from blood. Subset defined: CD45RO+ memory T cells. The chain recombines TRBV4-2 with TRBJ1-4; D not certain. The CDR3 DNA reads TGTGCCAGCAGCCAATGGTGGGCAACTAATGAAAAACTGTTTTTT. Amino acid sequence: CASSQWWATNEKLFF.